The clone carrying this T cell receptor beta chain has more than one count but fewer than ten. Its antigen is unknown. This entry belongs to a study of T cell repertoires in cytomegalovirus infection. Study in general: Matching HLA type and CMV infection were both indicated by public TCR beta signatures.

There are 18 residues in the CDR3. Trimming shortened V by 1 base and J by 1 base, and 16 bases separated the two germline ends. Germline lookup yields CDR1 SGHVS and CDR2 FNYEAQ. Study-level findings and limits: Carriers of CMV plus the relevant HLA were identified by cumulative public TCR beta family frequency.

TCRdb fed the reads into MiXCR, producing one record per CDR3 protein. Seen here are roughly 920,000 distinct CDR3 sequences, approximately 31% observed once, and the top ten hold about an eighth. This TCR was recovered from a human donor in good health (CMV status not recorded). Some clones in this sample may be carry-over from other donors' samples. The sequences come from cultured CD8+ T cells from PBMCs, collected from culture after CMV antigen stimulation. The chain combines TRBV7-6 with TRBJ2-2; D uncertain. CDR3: CASSLDGPVLMNTGELFF. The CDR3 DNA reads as TGTGCCAGCAGCTTAGATGGCCCGGTGTTGATGAACACCGGGGAGCTGTTTTTT.